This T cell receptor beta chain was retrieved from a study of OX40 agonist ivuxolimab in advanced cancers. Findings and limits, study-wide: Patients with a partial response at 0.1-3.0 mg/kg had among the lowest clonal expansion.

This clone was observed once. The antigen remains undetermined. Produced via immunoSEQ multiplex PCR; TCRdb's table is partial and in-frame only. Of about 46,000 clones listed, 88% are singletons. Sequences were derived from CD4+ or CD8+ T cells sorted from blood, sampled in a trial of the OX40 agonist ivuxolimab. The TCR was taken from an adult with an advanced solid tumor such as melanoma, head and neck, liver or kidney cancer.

The CDR3 bases are TGCGCCAGCAGCCAACTCCGATTGGGACAGCGCTACAATGAGCAGTTCTTC. This sequence encodes CASSQLRLGQRYNEQFF. This chain connects TRBV4-1 to TRBJ2-1; the match to TRBD1 covers 7 bases. V was clipped by 2 bases and J by 3 bases; unmatched bases: 10. This CDR3 contains 17 residues. The germline CDR1 and CDR2 sequences are MGHRA and YSYEKL.